The rows below give T cell receptor beta chains drawn from one sample of a study of cytomegalovirus exposure and HLA in healthy donors. Method: immunoSEQ multiplex PCR; TCRdb's copy keeps in-frame clones and lacks some. The sample has 150,000 to 200,000 clones; approximately 80% are singletons. Sequencing was carried out using PBMCs. These receptors were taken from a woman between 18 and 30 years old in good health and CMV-seropositive. Both conserved end residues are part of each CDR3. The D gene is left open where the match is weak. Size tells how often a clone was seen (once, few, many) or the class of an expanded clone, and some rows leave it out.

CDR3 length	V gene	J gene	clone size	D gene	CDR3 protein	CDR3 DNA
14	TRBV7-8	TRBJ1-3	-	-	CASSLEGSGNTIYF	TGTGCCAGCAGCTTAGAGGGGTCCGGAAACACCATATATTTT
11	TRBV6-5	TRBJ1-1	-	-	CASSFETEAFF	TGTGCCAGCAGTTTTGAGACTGAAGCTTTCTTT
15	TRBV19	TRBJ2-1	-	TRBD1	CASSVTGQVNNEQFF	TGTGCCAGTAGTGTTACGGGACAGGTGAACAATGAGCAGTTCTTC
14	TRBV4-1	TRBJ2-7	once	TRBD1	CASSPGQASYEQYF	TGCGCCAGCAGCCCCGGACAGGCTTCCTACGAGCAGTACTTC
13	TRBV30	TRBJ1-1	-	-	CAWSVQGNTEAFF	TGTGCCTGGAGCGTTCAGGGGAACACTGAAGCTTTCTTT
17	TRBV28	TRBJ2-5	-	-	CASSLSLFDRSQETQYF	TGTGCCAGCAGTTTAAGTCTTTTCGACAGGAGCCAAGAGACCCAGTACTTC
14	TRBV14	TRBJ2-7	-	-	CASSQDGGPYEQYF	TGTGCCAGCAGCCAAGACGGGGGGCCCTACGAGCAGTACTTC
14	TRBV10-3	TRBJ2-7	-	TRBD2	CAISLAGDSYEQYF	TGTGCCATCTCTCTAGCGGGGGATTCTTACGAGCAGTACTTC
14	TRBV7-9	TRBJ2-6	-	TRBD1	CASSWDSGNNVLTF	TGTGCCAGCAGTTGGGACAGTGGGAACAACGTCCTGACTTTC
16	TRBV7-7	TRBJ2-5	-	TRBD1	CASSYNWGQGQETQYF	TGTGCCAGCAGCTACAATTGGGGACAGGGCCAAGAGACCCAGTACTTC
17	TRBV7-9	TRBJ1-4	few	TRBD1	CASTKGNSGQGFEKLFF	TGTGCCAGCACCAAGGGCAATTCGGGACAGGGATTTGAAAAACTGTTTTTT
14	TRBV4-1	TRBJ1-6	-	-	CASSQGQGNSPLHF	TGCGCCAGCAGCCAAGGGCAGGGAAATTCACCCCTCCACTTT
14	TRBV6-5	TRBJ2-1	once	TRBD1	CASRQGAGYNEQFF	TGTGCCAGTAGGCAGGGGGCCGGCTACAATGAGCAGTTCTTC
13	TRBV7-7	TRBJ2-5	-	-	CASSSGIQETQYF	TGTGCTAGCAGCTCGGGGATACAAGAGACCCAGTACTTC
16	TRBV7-9	TRBJ2-1	-	TRBD1	CASSPPGGSRYNEQFF	TGTGCCAGCAGCCCACCAGGGGGCTCGAGGTACAATGAGCAGTTCTTC
18	TRBV4-1	TRBJ1-1	few	TRBD1	CASSQDTSRLQGLTEAFF	TGCGCCAGCAGCCAAGATACTTCGCGTCTACAGGGGCTCACTGAAGCTTTCTTT
16	TRBV9	TRBJ1-2	-	-	CASSVGPRSVNYGYTF	TGTGCCAGCAGCGTAGGCCCCAGATCAGTAAACTATGGCTACACCTTC
17	TRBV6-1	TRBJ2-1	-	TRBD1	CASSEWVWDREIGEQFF	TGTGCCAGCAGTGAATGGGTTTGGGACAGGGAAATCGGTGAGCAGTTCTTC
16	TRBV9	TRBJ1-4	-	TRBD1	CASSPPTGALNEKLFF	TGTGCCAGCAGCCCCCCGACAGGGGCGTTAAATGAAAAACTGTTTTTT
16	TRBV6-1	TRBJ1-5	-	-	CASSEGLNWGNQPQHF	TGTGCCAGCAGCGAAGGACTCAATTGGGGCAATCAGCCCCAGCATTTT
15	TRBV7-8	TRBJ2-7	-	TRBD2	CASSSGLAAFYEQYF	TGTGCCAGCAGCTCTGGACTAGCCGCCTTCTACGAGCAGTACTTC
15	TRBV6-5	TRBJ2-7	few	TRBD1	CASSSGTADLYEQYF	TGTGCCAGCAGTTCCGGGACAGCGGATCTCTACGAGCAGTACTTC
14	TRBV6-5	TRBJ2-7	-	-	CASGVAGSRVEQYF	TGTGCCAGCGGCGTGGCGGGGAGTCGGGTGGAGCAGTACTTC
14	TRBV5-4	TRBJ2-5	-	-	CASSLDPYQETQYF	TGTGCCAGCAGCTTGGATCCGTACCAAGAGACCCAGTACTTC
14	TRBV6-5	TRBJ1-5	-	-	CASSAPFHNQPQHF	TGTGCCAGCAGTGCGCCTTTTCACAATCAGCCCCAGCATTTT